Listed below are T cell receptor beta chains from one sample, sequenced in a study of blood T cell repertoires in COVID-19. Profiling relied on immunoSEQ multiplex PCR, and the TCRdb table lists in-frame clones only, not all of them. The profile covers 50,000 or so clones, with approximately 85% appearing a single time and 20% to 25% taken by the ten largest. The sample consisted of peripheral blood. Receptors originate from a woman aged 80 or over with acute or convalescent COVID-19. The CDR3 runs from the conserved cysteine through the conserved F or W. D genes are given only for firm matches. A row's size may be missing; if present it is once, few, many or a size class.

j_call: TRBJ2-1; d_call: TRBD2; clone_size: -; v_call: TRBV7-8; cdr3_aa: CASSLIVSSGRVHEQFF; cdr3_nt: TGTGCCAGCAGCTTAATAGTTTCGAGCGGGAGGGTCCATGAGCAGTTCTTC
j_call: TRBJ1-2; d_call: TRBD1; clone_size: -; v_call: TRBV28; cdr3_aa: CASSPWDRGNYGYTF; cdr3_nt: TGTGCCAGCAGTCCGTGGGACAGGGGAAACTATGGCTACACCTTC
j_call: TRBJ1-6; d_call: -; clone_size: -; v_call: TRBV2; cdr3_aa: CASSLRTAGTSPLHF; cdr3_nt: TGTGCCAGCAGTCTACGGACTGCAGGAACCTCACCCCTCCACTTT
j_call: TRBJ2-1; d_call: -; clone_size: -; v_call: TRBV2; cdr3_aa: CASLSYNEQFF; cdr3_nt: TGTGCCAGCCTAAGTTACAATGAGCAGTTCTTC
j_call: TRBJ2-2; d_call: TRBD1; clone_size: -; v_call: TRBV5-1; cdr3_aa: CASSLADRVETGELFF; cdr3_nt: TGCGCCAGCAGCTTGGCCGACAGGGTCGAAACCGGGGAGCTGTTTTTT
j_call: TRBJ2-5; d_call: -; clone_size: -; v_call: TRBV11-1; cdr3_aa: CASSYGGVLETQYF; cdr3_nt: TGTGCCAGCAGCTACGGAGGGGTGTTGGAGACCCAGTACTTC
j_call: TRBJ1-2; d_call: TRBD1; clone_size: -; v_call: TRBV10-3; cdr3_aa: CAISESIGQGARSYTF; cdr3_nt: TGTGCCATCAGTGAGTCGATCGGTCAGGGGGCGAGGAGCTACACCTTC
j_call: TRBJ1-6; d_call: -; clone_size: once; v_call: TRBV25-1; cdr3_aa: CASRWGDRGSPLHF; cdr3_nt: TGTGCCAGCAGGTGGGGGGACCGGGGTTCACCCCTCCACTTT
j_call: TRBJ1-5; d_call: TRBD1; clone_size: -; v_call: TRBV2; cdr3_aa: CASRAGGAQPQHF; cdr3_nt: TGTGCCAGCAGGGCAGGGGGAGCTCAGCCCCAGCATTTT
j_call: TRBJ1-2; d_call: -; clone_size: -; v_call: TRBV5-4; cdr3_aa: CASSLRGLGYGYTF; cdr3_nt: TGTGCCAGCAGCTTAAGGGGCCTCGGCTATGGCTACACCTTC
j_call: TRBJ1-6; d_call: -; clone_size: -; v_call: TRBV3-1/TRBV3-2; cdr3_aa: CASSQDPTGWEVNSPLHF; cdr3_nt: TGTGCCAGCAGCCAAGATCCGACGGGGTGGGAAGTGAATTCACCCCTCCACTTT
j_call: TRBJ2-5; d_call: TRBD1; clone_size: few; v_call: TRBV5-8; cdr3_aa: CASSWTGSQETQYF; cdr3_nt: TGTGCCAGCAGCTGGACAGGCTCCCAAGAGACCCAGTACTTC
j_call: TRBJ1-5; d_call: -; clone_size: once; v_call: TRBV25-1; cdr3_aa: CASSDTRGNQPQHF; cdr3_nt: TGTGCCAGCAGTGACACGAGGGGCAATCAGCCCCAGCATTTT
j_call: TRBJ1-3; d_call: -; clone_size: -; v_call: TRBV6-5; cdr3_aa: CASSLPGTIYF; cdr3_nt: TGTGCCAGCAGTCTCCCCGGCACCATATATTTT
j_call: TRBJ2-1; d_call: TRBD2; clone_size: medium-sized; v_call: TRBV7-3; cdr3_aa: CASSYEVRLAGGNEQFF; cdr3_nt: TGTGCCAGCAGCTACGAGGTAAGACTAGCGGGAGGGAATGAGCAGTTCTTC
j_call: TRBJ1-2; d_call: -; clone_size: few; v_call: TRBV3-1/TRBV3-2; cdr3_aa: CASSRSEARGYTF; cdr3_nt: TGTGCCAGCAGCCGATCTGAGGCGAGGGGCTACACCTTC
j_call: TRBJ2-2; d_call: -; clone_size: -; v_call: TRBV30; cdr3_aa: CAWNSGGTNTGELFF; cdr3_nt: TGTGCCTGGAACTCTGGCGGAACGAACACCGGGGAGCTGTTTTTT
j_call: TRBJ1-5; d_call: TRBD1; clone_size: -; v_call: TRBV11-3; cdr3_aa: CASSRTGTGNNQPQHF; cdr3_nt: TGTGCCAGCAGCAGAACCGGGACAGGCAACAATCAGCCCCAGCATTTT
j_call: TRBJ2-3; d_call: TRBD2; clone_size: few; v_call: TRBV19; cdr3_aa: CASSLRSSGATDTQYF; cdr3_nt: TGTGCCAGTAGTCTAAGGTCTAGCGGGGCCACAGATACGCAGTATTTT
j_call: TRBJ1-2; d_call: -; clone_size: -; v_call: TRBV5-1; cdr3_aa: CASSLSAKPGQHGYTF; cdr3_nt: TGCGCCAGCAGCTTGTCCGCCAAACCAGGACAACATGGCTACACCTTC
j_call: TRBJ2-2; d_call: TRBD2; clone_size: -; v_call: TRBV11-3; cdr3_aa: CASSPSGSHTGELFF; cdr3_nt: TGTGCCAGCAGCCCTAGCGGGAGCCACACCGGGGAGCTGTTTTTT
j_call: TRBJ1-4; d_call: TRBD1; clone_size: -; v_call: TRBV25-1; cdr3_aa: CASSEYQGATRRDEKLFF; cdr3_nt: TGTGCCAGCAGTGAATACCAGGGGGCCACAAGGCGGGATGAAAAACTGTTTTTT
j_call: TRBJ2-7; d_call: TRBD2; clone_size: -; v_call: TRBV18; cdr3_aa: CASSPGLAGGPINEQYF; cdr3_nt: TGTGCCAGCTCACCGGGACTAGCGGGGGGTCCCATCAACGAGCAGTACTTC
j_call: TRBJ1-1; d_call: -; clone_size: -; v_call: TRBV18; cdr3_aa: CASSPRQGEAFF; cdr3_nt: TGTGCCAGCTCACCGAGGCAGGGTGAAGCTTTCTTT
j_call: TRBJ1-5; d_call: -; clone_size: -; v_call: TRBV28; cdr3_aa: CASTQMGGTGNQPQHF; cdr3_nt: TGTGCCAGCACCCAAATGGGGGGAACGGGCAATCAGCCCCAGCATTTT
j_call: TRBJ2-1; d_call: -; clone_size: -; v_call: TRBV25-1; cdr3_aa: CASSDQLGGGLNEQFF; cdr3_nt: TGTGCCAGCAGTGATCAGTTAGGGGGGGGGCTAAATGAGCAGTTCTTC
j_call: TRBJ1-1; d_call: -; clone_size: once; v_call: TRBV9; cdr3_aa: CASSVVVQNTEAFF; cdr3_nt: TGTGCCAGCAGCGTAGTAGTTCAGAACACTGAAGCTTTCTTT
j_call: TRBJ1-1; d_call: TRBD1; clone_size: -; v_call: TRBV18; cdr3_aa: CASSPQGVSNTEAFF; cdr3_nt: TGTGCCAGCTCACCGCAGGGGGTTTCGAACACTGAAGCTTTCTTT
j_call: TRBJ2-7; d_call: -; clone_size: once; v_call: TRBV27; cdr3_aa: CATSFGDSYEQYF; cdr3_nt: TGTGCCACCTCTTTCGGGGATTCCTACGAGCAGTACTTC
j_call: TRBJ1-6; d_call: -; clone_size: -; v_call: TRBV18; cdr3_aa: CASSEYSSSPLHF; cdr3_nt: TGTGCCAGCTCAGAATACAGCAGCTCACCCCTCCACTTT
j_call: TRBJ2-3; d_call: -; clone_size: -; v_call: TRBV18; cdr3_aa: CASSPYTDTQYF; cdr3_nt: TGTGCCAGCTCACCATACACAGATACGCAGTATTTT
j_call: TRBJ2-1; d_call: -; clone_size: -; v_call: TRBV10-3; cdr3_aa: CAISDVIEQFF; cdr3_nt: TGTGCCATCAGTGATGTCATTGAGCAGTTCTTC
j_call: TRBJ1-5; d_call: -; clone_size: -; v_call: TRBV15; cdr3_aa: CATSRDLSSLGNQPQHF; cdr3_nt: TGTGCCACCAGCAGAGACCTTTCGAGTTTAGGCAATCAGCCCCAGCATTTT
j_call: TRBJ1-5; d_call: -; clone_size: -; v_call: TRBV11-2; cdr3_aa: CASSLAPGNQPQHF; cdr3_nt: TGTGCCAGCAGCTTAGCCCCAGGCAATCAGCCCCAGCATTTT